This T cell receptor beta chain was recorded in a study of blood T cell repertoires in COVID-19. Overall study: Italy, Spain and the United States were the sources of the convalescent and acute COVID-19 samples.

As originally analysed: From reference gene primer amplification, estimates of nucleated cell counts were derived. Using immunoSEQ multiplex PCR, the repertoire was profiled, and TCRdb retains in-frame clones only, with some absent. V and J calls plus clone size are reproduced from that table; the DNA served to infer D and trimming. The sample carries around 180,000 clones, approximately 84% recorded once. The CDR3 has 15 amino acids. Per the germline V gene, CDR1 is MDHEN and CDR2 is SYDVKM. Trimming stripped 8 bases from V and 6 bases from J, with 22 bases between. Sequencing used PBMCs or T cells enriched from blood (not recorded which). The chain joins TRBV28 to TRBJ1-2; weak D call: TRBD1 (5 bases). This clonotype was obtained from a man in his forties or fifties who had recovered from COVID-19. CDR3 amino acids: CASEPRGGAGDGYTF. Here the CDR3 DNA reads TGTGCCAGCGAACCGCGGGGGGGAGCGGGGGATGGCTACACCTTC.